These 7 T cell receptor beta chains share one sample of origin, sequenced in a study of naive and memory T cell subsets. The SP2 primer and nested alpha and beta constant region primers amplified ligated cDNA in four rounds. MiXCR, applied by TCRdb to the UMI-ligation and nested PCR reads, yields one record per CDR3 protein. This repertoire shows over 20,000 distinct CDR3 sequences, roughly 5.2% found once; its top ten account for around 7.4%. A UMI-containing oligonucleotide was joined by 3' ligation to the TCR cDNA template. Input material: blood. These receptor sequences come from an adult in good health.

This clonotype occurred many times. The genes are TRBV12-3 or TRBV12-4 and TRBJ2-1; D uncertain. This CDR3 contains 14 residues. Deletions cut 3 bases from V and 8 bases from J, with 14 bases between. CDR3 amino acids: CASSLFSGVDEQFF. CDR3 DNA: TGTGCCAGCAGTTTGTTTTCTGGGGTTGATGAGCAGTTCTTC.

The gene calls are TRBV4-1 and TRBJ1-2; TRBD1 might be the D (6 bases). The CDR3 covers 17 residues. Germline assignment: CDR1 MGHRA and CDR2 YSYEKL. Trimming stripped 3 bases from V and 5 bases from J, with 22 bases between. CDR3 protein: CASSQSQVSGTLYGYTF. CDR3 nucleotide sequence: TGCGCCAGCAGCCAGTCCCAGGTCTCCGGGACACTTTATGGCTACACCTTC.

Many counts were recorded for this clonotype. The chain combines TRBV4-1 with TRBJ1-5; TRBD1 might be the D (6 bases). V was shortened by 1 base and J by 3 bases, with 16 bases between the two germline ends. This CDR3 comprises 17 residues. Germline loops: CDR1 MGHRA, CDR2 YSYEKL. In DNA, the CDR3 is TGCGCCAGCAGCCAAGTCCGCGGAGGGGGGGCCAATCAGCCCCAGCATTTT. Protein product: CASSQVRGGGANQPQHF.

This clonotype counts as medium-sized (0.01 to 0.1%). The chain couples TRBV29-1 to TRBJ1-1; the match to TRBD1 covers 7 bases. The CDR3 totals 13 residues. Trimming took 7 bases from V and 0 from J; bases not matched to a gene: 5. Germline values: CDR1 SQVTM, CDR2 ANQGSEA. Here the CDR3 reads CSAVGQLNTEAFF. The CDR3, as DNA: TGCAGCGCTGTGGGACAGCTGAACACTGAAGCTTTCTTT. The full variable domain, completed using reference TRBV29-1 and TRBJ1-1, is SAVISQKPSRDICQRGTSLTIQCQVDSQVTMMFWYRQQPGQSLTLIATANQGSEATYESGFVIDKFPISRPNLTFSTLTVSNMSPEDSSIYLCSAVGQLNTEAFFGQGTRLTVV.

This clonotype appeared many times. The chain recombines TRBV4-1 with TRBJ1-6; D not certain. Germline values: CDR1 MGHRA, CDR2 YSYEKL. The CDR3 loop spans 17 amino acids. V lost 2 bases and J 7 bases, leaving 18 bases between the germline ends. The CDR3 here is CASSQIDLGFSNSPLHF. In nucleotides, the CDR3 is TGCGCCAGCAGCCAAATTGATCTAGGTTTCTCGAATTCACCCCTCCACTTT.

Within the sample, this clonotype is medium-sized. The CDR3 reads CASSLDRLAASNTGELFF. In DNA, the CDR3 is TGTGCCAGCAGCTTAGATCGACTAGCCGCTTCGAACACCGGGGAGCTGTTTTTT. This sequence joins TRBV7-6 and TRBJ2-2; 7 positions agree with TRBD2. The ends lost 1 base at V and 0 bases at J; junction bases unmatched: 8. Germline V gives CDR1 SGHVS, CDR2 FNYEAQ. The CDR3 runs 18 residues.

This clonotype was counted many times. The chain joins TRBV20-1 to TRBJ2-5; D remains unclear. Trimming left V 6 bases short and J 7 bases short, with 9 bases between. This CDR3 is 10 amino acids long. Germline CDR1 reads DFQATT; CDR2 reads SNEGSKA (reference sequence). The CDR3 spells CSAASGTQYF. The CDR3 nucleotides are TGCAGTGCGGCGTCAGGGACCCAGTACTTC.